The clone carrying this TCR beta chain turned up a few times. Its specificity is not known. Germline CDR1 is SGHAT and CDR2 is FQDESV (reference sequence). V was cut by 5 bases and J by 0 bases, with 11 bases left in between. This CDR3 contains 14 residues. The source of the sample is a study of beta chain features in type 1 diabetes. About the research overall: Patients looked much like healthy donors when it came to age, gender and cell yields. General study results and limits: At VDJ recombination sites, type 1 diabetes patients had fewer insertions and more deleted nucleotides.

Investigators reverse transcribed all isolated RNA, so they sequenced expressed TCRB transcripts. Produced via immunoSEQ multiplex PCR; TCRdb's table is partial and in-frame only. The sample holds hundreds of thousands of clones, about a sixth seen once. The sequenced material came from naive CD4+ T cells from blood. This sequence joins TRBV11-1 and TRBJ2-7; D call uncertain. This TCR came from a woman between 18 and 30 years old in good health. In DNA form, the CDR3 reads TGTGCCAGCAGCCCCGGGTTACTCTCCTACGAGCAGTACTTC. It specifies CASSPGLLSYEQYF.